These T cell receptor beta chains were read from a single sample in a study of blood T cells in healthy people across ages. TCRdb redid the calling of the 5' RACE reads with MiXCR, one entry per CDR3 protein. The profile shows 600,000 to 1,000,000 distinct CDR3 sequences, around 25% of them singletons. This sample also appeared in a second study, on T cells of mothers and their children.

The sample was blood. These receptors originate from a boy aged 5-17 years in good health. CDR3s include the opening cysteine and the closing phenylalanine or tryptophan. Fields, in order: D gene, V gene, clone size, J gene, CDR3 protein, CDR3 DNA. A D gene is named only where the DNA matches it firmly. Size is stated for part of the rows, as once, few or many counts, or as a class when the clone is expanded.

TRBD1	TRBV30	.	TRBJ1-2	CAWSGTGVKFYGYTF	TGTGCCTGGAGTGGGACAGGGGTTAAATTCTATGGCTACACCTTC
TRBD2	TRBV9	few	TRBJ2-1	CASSPGLGFNEQFF	TGTGCCAGCAGCCCGGGACTAGGTTTCAATGAGCAGTTCTTC
.	TRBV11-2	few	TRBJ1-2	CASSLNTADYGYTF	TGTGCCAGCAGCTTAAATACGGCAGACTATGGCTACACCTTC
.	TRBV19	.	TRBJ1-1	CASSISTGVVAFF	TGTGCCAGTAGTATATCAACGGGGGTAGTAGCTTTCTTT
TRBD2	TRBV7-9	few	TRBJ2-5	CASSLEAGEETQYF	TGTGCCAGCAGCTTAGAGGCGGGAGAAGAGACCCAGTACTTC
.	TRBV7-9	.	TRBJ2-5	CASSSGLLQTQYF	TGTGCCAGCAGCTCAGGACTTTTGCAGACCCAGTACTTC
TRBD1	TRBV20-1	.	TRBJ1-5	CSARGQGGNQPQHF	TGCAGTGCTAGGGGACAGGGAGGCAATCAGCCCCAGCATTTT
TRBD1	TRBV4-2	.	TRBJ1-1	CASSQGDRGWNTEAFF	TGTGCCAGCAGCCAGGGGGACAGGGGTTGGAACACTGAAGCTTTCTTT
.	TRBV9	few	TRBJ1-6	CASSPRESGGSPLHF	TGTGCCAGCAGCCCCAGGGAGTCCGGAGGGTCACCCCTCCACTTT
TRBD1	TRBV7-2	.	TRBJ1-4	CASSNTGGGEKLFF	TGTGCCAGCAGCAATACAGGGGGAGGTGAAAAACTGTTTTTT
.	TRBV6-2/TRBV6-3	.	TRBJ1-1	CASSYGASTKAFF	TGCGCCAGCAGTTACGGGGCATCGACTAAAGCTTTCTTT
.	TRBV3-1	.	TRBJ2-7	CASSSTEEQYF	TGTGCCAGCAGCTCGACAGAGGAGCAGTACTTC
.	TRBV20-1	.	TRBJ2-7	CSADHLMAGSYEQYF	TGCAGTGCTGACCACTTAATGGCAGGGAGTTACGAGCAGTACTTC
.	TRBV29-1	.	TRBJ2-7	CSVEVGSRISSYEQYF	TGCAGCGTTGAAGTTGGCAGCCGGATTAGCTCCTACGAGCAGTACTTC
.	TRBV20-1	.	TRBJ1-1	CSPLGGSVTEAFF	TGCAGCCCTCTCGGGGGTAGCGTCACTGAAGCTTTCTTT
.	TRBV18	many	TRBJ2-3	CASTQGDTQYF	TGTGCCAGCACCCAAGGGGATACGCAGTATTTT
.	TRBV6-6	few	TRBJ1-4	CASSYGSRLKEKLFF	TGTGCCAGCAGTTACGGGTCGCGGTTGAAGGAAAAACTGTTTTTT
.	TRBV28	few	TRBJ2-1	CASSSLLPPQFF	TGTGCCAGCAGTTCCCTACTTCCTCCGCAGTTCTTC
TRBD2	TRBV12-3/TRBV12-4	.	TRBJ2-1	CASSLAKGAGEQFF	TGTGCCAGCAGTTTAGCGAAGGGAGCGGGGGAGCAGTTCTTC
.	TRBV20-1	many	TRBJ2-7	CSARDLAREQYF	TGCAGTGCTAGAGATTTGGCCCGGGAGCAGTACTTC
.	TRBV27	once	TRBJ2-1	CASSWGADYNEQFF	TGTGCCAGCAGTTGGGGGGCAGACTACAATGAGCAGTTCTTC
.	TRBV12-3/TRBV12-4	few	TRBJ2-5	CASSLAGALQETQYF	TGTGCCAGCAGTTTAGCAGGGGCCCTACAAGAGACCCAGTACTTC
.	TRBV15	.	TRBJ2-6	CATSQTLTGANVLTF	TGTGCCACCAGCCAAACTTTAACTGGGGCCAACGTCCTGACTTTC
.	TRBV5-6	few	TRBJ2-7	CASSFTGQSEQYF	TGTGCCAGCAGCTTTACCGGACAGAGCGAGCAGTACTTC
.	TRBV5-1	many	TRBJ2-5	CASSLNQETQYF	TGCGCCAGCAGCTTGAACCAAGAGACCCAGTACTTC
.	TRBV6-5	.	TRBJ2-1	CASSYSHRTNNEQFF	TGTGCCAGCAGTTACTCACACAGAACGAACAATGAGCAGTTCTTC
.	TRBV5-8	.	TRBJ2-2	CASMRNGGFGNTGELFF	TGTGCCAGCATGAGAAACGGCGGGTTCGGGAACACCGGGGAGCTGTTTTTT
.	TRBV20-1	.	TRBJ2-4	CSARQGGIQYF	TGCAGTGCTCGGCAGGGAGGCATTCAGTACTTC
.	TRBV20-1	few	TRBJ2-4	CSARVSGQMLAKNIQYF	TGCAGTGCTAGAGTGAGTGGGCAGATGCTAGCCAAAAACATTCAGTACTTC
.	TRBV6-2/TRBV6-3	few	TRBJ1-6	CASSYSQGYSSPLHF	TGTGCCAGCAGTTACTCCCAGGGATATTCTTCACCCCTCCACTTT
.	TRBV19	.	TRBJ2-7	CASSIGAGYEQYF	TGTGCCAGTAGTATAGGAGCTGGCTACGAGCAGTACTTC
.	TRBV4-3	few	TRBJ1-4	CASSQELMPEKLFF	TGCGCCAGCAGCCAAGAGCTGATGCCAGAAAAACTGTTTTTT
.	TRBV7-9	few	TRBJ1-2	CASSKDRGPIYGYTF	TGTGCCAGCAGTAAAGATCGGGGGCCGATCTATGGCTACACCTTC
TRBD1	TRBV6-2/TRBV6-3	.	TRBJ2-7	CASIQTPFGTGHLYEQYF	TGTGCCAGCATCCAAACCCCATTTGGGACAGGGCACCTCTACGAGCAGTACTTC
.	TRBV12-3/TRBV12-4	few	TRBJ1-5	CASSLGIQPQHF	TGTGCCAGCAGCCTCGGGATTCAGCCCCAGCATTTT
.	TRBV12-3/TRBV12-4	many	TRBJ2-5	CASSPSNGGEETQYF	TGTGCCAGCAGTCCGTCTAACGGGGGAGAGGAGACCCAGTACTTC
.	TRBV25-1	few	TRBJ2-5	CASSESPSGSETQYF	TGTGCCAGCAGTGAATCCCCATCCGGTTCAGAGACCCAGTACTTC
TRBD1	TRBV7-2	.	TRBJ2-3	CASSLGGTGGGTQYF	TGTGCCAGCAGCTTAGGTGGGACAGGAGGGGGTACGCAGTATTTT
.	TRBV7-2	.	TRBJ1-3	CASSSRGLGNTIYF	TGTGCCAGCAGTAGTAGGGGACTGGGAAACACCATATATTTT
TRBD2	TRBV4-3	.	TRBJ2-1	CASSHPGLAGNNEQFF	TGCGCCAGCAGCCACCCGGGACTAGCGGGTAACAATGAGCAGTTCTTC